This TCR beta chain stems from a study of shared clonotypes between healthy human individuals. Donors, healthy HIV-negative adults, lacked recent acute infections or vaccinations. Without sorting, samples used around 100 million PBMCs for genomic DNA. The material for each subset, its genomic DNA, was split evenly across several immunoSEQ plates. Using immunoSEQ multiplex PCR, the repertoire was profiled, and TCRdb retains in-frame clones only, with some absent. The sample has about 480,000 clones; 60% to 80% are singletons. The CDR3 is 14 residues long. Germline-derived CDR1 and CDR2 are SEHNR and FQNEAQ (reference sequence). Deletions cut 0 bases from V and 0 bases from J, with 6 bases between. On this clone itself: Other DNA sequences in the sample encode the same CDR3.

The source is a woman aged 35 to 49 in good health. Some clones in this sample may be carry-over from other donors' samples. The chain has TRBV7-9 and TRBJ2-7; D is ambiguous. Sequenced material: PBMCs. Here the CDR3 DNA reads TGTGCCAGCAGCTTAGCAGGAAGCTCCTACGAGCAGTACTTC. Protein sequence: CASSLAGSSYEQYF.